This T cell receptor (beta chain) was identified in a study of response to subunit inactivated influenza vaccine. The germline V gene encodes CDR1 SQVTM and CDR2 ANQGSEA. CDR3 size: 13 residues. The J segment lost 3 bases and the V segment lost 4 bases, leaving 6 bases of the junction unmatched. This clonotype was counted a few times. One entry per CDR3 protein results from TCRdb running MiXCR on the RT-PCR reads. The repertoire holds around 600,000 distinct CDR3 sequences, with around 11% as singletons. These sequences were also reported in another study, on T cells expressing NK-cell markers. This second study says: TCR beta cDNA was generated via 5'RACE template switching incorporating UMIs. One of eight sequenced donors was HCMV-seronegative; the other seven were seropositive. What restricted sorting to alpha-beta TCR T cells in several experiments was an anti-gamma-delta TCR antibody. Dominant NKG2C+ clonotypes made up 1.0-7.0% of CD8+ T cells in several donors. Expanded clones of NKG2C+ T cells had an unclear HCMV specificity.

This chain joins TRBV29-1 and TRBJ2-7; 7 bases line up with TRBD1. The sample was PBMCs from blood, taken on the day of vaccination. The receptor's source is a man aged 45-60 years who received an inactivated influenza vaccine. CDR3 nucleotide sequence: TGCAGCGTTGCGACAGGGTCTCGCTACGAGCAGTACTTC. This encodes CSVATGSRYEQYF.